A single T cell receptor beta chain is shown here with its context. Its antigen remains unidentified. No clone much larger than this one lies a single base away; base qualities are absent. Profiling of TCR beta VDJ combinations and CDR3 sequences used genomic DNA as the template. An Illumina HiSeq 2000 was the platform used for TCR repertoire sequencing. On the study's bioinformatics: Repertoires were assessed using TRBV/TRBJ rearrangement plots, CDR3 size and DJ length profiles, and Simpson's diversity index. The most abundant DNA sequence in the deep sequencing data was taken as the immunodominant clone. CDR3 amino acid sequences were checked for sharing across subjects and were also compared against the VDJdb database and published repertoires. The public reads were quality trimmed at Q25 with fastp and then assembled into clones with MiXCR by TCRdb, keeping productive beta chains. Merged by CDR3 protein, the rows form single entries marked with the most common genes and DNA. These V and J calls originate from TCRdb's pipeline instead of the authors' own analysis. A total of about 180,000 distinct CDR3 sequences appear in this sample, 48% of them only once. About 2% of the sample is taken by the ten largest.

This entry comes from a study of CD8+CD57+ T cells in acquired aplastic anemia (dated by TCRdb to 2016 to 2018). Context from the whole study: DNA extracted from sorted CD4+ and CD8+ cells had a mean of about 3.2 ug, with a range of roughly 0.2 to 30 ug. CD8+CD57+ expansion was defined as frequency above the mean frequency observed in healthy subjects.

The V end loses 2 bases and the J end loses 0 bases, and a stretch of 15 bases separates them. From the germline V gene (reference sequence), CDR1 is MNHEY and CDR2 is SMNVEV. CDR3 length: 17 amino acids, cysteine to phenylalanine. Only the CDR3 region is kept as DNA, spanning 51 bases read in frame from base 1. What the work shows at the level of the full study, not this receptor alone: Roughly 30 CD8+ CDR3 sequences were found to be shared between patients and controls, but these sequences appeared to be highly expressed in patients and within the immunodominant clones of the patients. Between patients and healthy controls, no significant difference in CD8+ Simpson's diversity was found (P=0.060).

Flow cytometry had shown CD8+CD57+ cell expansion in the patients selected for sequencing. Every patient had a diagnosis of severe acquired aplastic anemia based on International Study of Aplastic Anemia and Agranulocytosis and Camitta criteria. No therapy had been received by the patients at the time of blood sampling. In the study, sorted CD4+ and CD8+ blood T cells from patients with severe aplastic anemia and from healthy subjects underwent deep sequencing of TCR repertoires. Patients were enrolled under clinicaltrials.gov protocols 00001620, 01623167, 00001397, 00071045, 00081523 and 00961064 in the USA. Ficoll-Paque density gradient centrifugation was used to isolate peripheral blood mononuclear cells. Before DNA was extracted, CD4+ and CD8+ T cells were sorted using either FACS or magnetic beads.

The V and J genes are TRBV27 and TRBJ2-3; the D segment might be TRBD1 or TRBD2, since each matches 6 bases. This receptor was taken from a human donor with aplastic anemia. Sequenced sample: sorted CD4+, CD8+, or CD8+CD57+ T cells (not recorded which) from PBMCs. CDR3 protein: CASSLVGAGPSTDTQYF. The nucleotide sequence reads TGTGCCAGCAGTTTAGTGGGGGCGGGGCCTAGCACAGATACGCAGTATTTT.